One and the same sample provided the 23 T cell receptor beta chains below, sequenced in a study of technical replicates of blood from a handful of donors. Sequencing was performed with immunoSEQ multiplex PCR; in TCRdb, only in-frame clones are kept and a portion is missing. Here the sample spans more than 15,000 clones, about four fifths being singletons. The sample was PBMCs. Receptors originate from a human donor in good health. Some clones in this sample may be carry-over from other donors' samples.

Only a few counts were recorded for this clone. This chain uses TRBV5-1 with TRBJ1-1; D remains unclear. The length of the CDR3 is 14 residues. Trimming took 4 bases from V and 0 from J, leaving 10 bases between them. Germline V gene sequence: CDR1 SGHRS, CDR2 YFSETQ. CDR3 region: CASSHGRMNTEAFF. As DNA, the CDR3 is TGCGCCAGCAGCCATGGCCGCATGAACACTGAAGCTTTCTTT. The full variable domain, its missing parts supplied by reference TRBV5-1 and TRBJ1-1, is KAGVTQTPRYLIKTRGQQVTLSCSPISGHRSVSWYQQTPGQGLQFLFEYFSETQRNKGNFPGRFSGRQFSNSRSEMNVSTLELGDSALYLCASSHGRMNTEAFFGQGTRLTVV.

V is TRBV7-2 and J is TRBJ1-2, with a possible D match to TRBD1 (6 bases). The CDR3 has 14 residues. In germline, CDR1 is SGHTA, CDR2 FQGNSA. Trimming left V 1 base short and J 8 bases short, with 14 bases between. The CDR3 loop reads CASSLVGGAGGYTF. Written as DNA, the CDR3 is TGTGCCAGCAGCTTAGTAGGGGGGGCGGGCGGCTACACCTTC.

The rearrangement uses TRBV5-4 and TRBJ2-5; D not certain. The CDR3 spans 15 residues. Trimming took 1 base from V and 2 from J, leaving 12 bases between them. Germline CDR1 and CDR2: SGHNT and YYREEE (reference sequence). The CDR3 loop is CASSLSSLGQETQYF. CDR3 nucleotides: TGTGCCAGCAGCTTGTCCTCCCTAGGACAAGAGACCCAGTACTTC.

A few counts support this clone. V is TRBV9 and J is TRBJ1-4, with D unresolved. This CDR3 spans 15 amino acids. The germline gives CDR1 SGDLS, CDR2 YYNGEE. Trimming removed 5 bases from V and 3 bases from J, with 14 bases in between. CDR3 loop: CASSAVGRSNEKLFF. The CDR3 DNA reads as TGTGCCAGCAGTGCCGTGGGCAGGTCTAATGAAAAACTGTTTTTT.

J is TRBJ2-5 and V is TRBV11-2; weak D call: TRBD1 (5 bases). The germline V and J ends were trimmed by 1 base and 6 bases, with 12 bases remaining between them. The CDR3 length is 14 residues. Germline CDR1 is SGHAT and CDR2 is FQNNGV. Here the CDR3 DNA reads TGTGCCAGCAGCTTAGTAAGGGGTCGTCAGACCCAGTACTTC. Translation gives CASSLVRGRQTQYF.

The rearrangement links TRBV28 to TRBJ2-7; 7 positions match TRBD2. The trim removed 5 bases at V and 0 bases at J, leaving 19 bases unmatched. Germline values: CDR1 MDHEN, CDR2 SYDVKM. The CDR3 length is 19 residues. CDR3 sequence reads: CASSHLGLRGRASSYEQYF. For the CDR3, the DNA is TGTGCCAGCAGTCACCTCGGGCTTCGGGGGAGGGCCAGCTCCTACGAGCAGTACTTC. The whole variable domain, remainder taken from reference TRBV28 and TRBJ2-7, is DVKVTQSSRYLVKRTGEKVFLECVQDMDHENMFWYRQDPGLGLRLIYFSYDVKMKEKGDIPEGYSVSREKKERFSLILESASTNQTSMYLCASSHLGLRGRASSYEQYFGPGTRLTVT.

The chain uses TRBV7-9 and TRBJ1-2, with D maybe TRBD1 (5 bases). CDR3 length: 13 residues. From germline, CDR1 is SEHNR and CDR2 FQNEAQ (reference sequence). V lost 7 bases and J 2 bases, leaving 11 bases between the germline ends. In DNA form, the CDR3 reads TGTGCCAGCACCCAGACAGAAAACTATGGCTACACCTTC. Translation: CASTQTENYGYTF.

The rearrangement uses TRBV11-3 and TRBJ2-7; 8 bases map to TRBD1. The length of the CDR3 is 14 residues. J gave up 3 bases and V 5 bases, and 6 bases lay outside the gene matches. Germline CDR1 SGHNT, CDR2 YENEEA. This chain's CDR3 is CASSPDREGYEQYF. The CDR3, as DNA: TGTGCCAGCAGCCCGGACAGGGAAGGCTACGAGCAGTACTTC.

The chain recombines TRBV27 with TRBJ2-1, with 9 bases matching TRBD2. The CDR3 is 14 residues long. The germline V gene encodes CDR1 MNHEY and CDR2 SMNVEV (reference sequence). The trim removed 8 bases at V and 4 bases at J, leaving 6 bases unmatched. CDR3 in DNA: TGTGCCAGCGGCGGACTAGCGAATTACAATGAGCAGTTCTTC. As protein: CASGGLANYNEQFF.

The rearrangement links TRBV2 to TRBJ2-1; D unclear. Germline V CDR1 and CDR2: SNHLY, FYNNEI. The V gene lost 6 bases and the J gene lost 6 bases, with 9 bases spanning the gap. CDR3 length: 12 amino acids. In DNA, the CDR3 is TGTGCCAGCAGCACTATTTCCAATGAGCAGTTCTTC. Its translation: CASSTISNEQFF. The full variable domain, completed using reference TRBV2 and TRBJ2-1, is EPEVTQTPSHQVTQMGQEVILRCVPISNHLYFYWYRQILGQKVEFLVSFYNNEISEKSEIFDDQFSVERPDGSNFTLKIRSTKLEDSAMYFCASSTISNEQFFGPGTRLTVL.

This clone was picked up one time. The chain links TRBV30 to TRBJ1-4; D remains unclear. Trimming removed 3 bases from V and 4 bases from J, with 12 bases in between. The CDR3 spans 14 residues. Germline lookup yields CDR1 GTSNPN and CDR2 SVGIG (reference sequence). CDR3 amino acids: CAWRGGPGNEKLFF. CDR3 nucleotide sequence: TGTGCCTGGAGAGGAGGCCCGGGTAATGAAAAACTGTTTTTT.

The chain has TRBV15 and TRBJ2-5, with a possible D match to TRBD1 (5 bases). Trimming cost V 3 bases and J 2 bases, with 10 bases left between them. The CDR3 runs 14 residues. From germline, CDR1 is LNHNV and CDR2 YYDKDF (reference sequence). The CDR3 reads CATSRDKNQETQYF. In DNA form, the CDR3 reads TGTGCCACCAGCAGGGACAAAAATCAAGAGACCCAGTACTTC.

The rearrangement uses TRBV9 and TRBJ1-1; a weak D match, TRBD1 (5 bases). Germline assignment: CDR1 SGDLS and CDR2 YYNGEE. The ends were cut back, 2 bases at V and 5 bases at J, with 13 bases in the middle. CDR3 length: 14 amino acids. The CDR3 reads CASSVSGVGTEAFF. The CDR3 bases are TGTGCCAGCAGCGTTTCGGGGGTGGGTACTGAAGCTTTCTTT.

This clone was seen only a few times. The V gene is TRBV6-5, the J gene TRBJ1-1; 10 bases are shared with TRBD1. The V gene's germline CDR1 is MNHEY and CDR2 SVGAGI. The CDR3 covers 13 residues. V trimming: 7 bases; J trimming: 10 bases; junction bases outside the gene matches: 9. CDR3 residues: CASTPRTGGSAFF. The DNA for the CDR3 is TGTGCCAGCACTCCTCGGACAGGGGGGTCAGCTTTCTTT.

The CDR3 DNA is TGTGCCAGCAGCTTCAATCCGACATACTCCTACGAGCAGTACTTC. Residues: CASSFNPTYSYEQYF. The rearrangement uses TRBV5-8 and TRBJ2-7; D is undetermined. Germline V gives CDR1 SGHTS, CDR2 YDEGEE. This CDR3 is built from 15 residues. V gave up 2 bases and J gave up 0 bases, with 12 bases separating them.

This sequence joins TRBV5-1 and TRBJ2-1; TRBD2 aligns across 9 bases. The CDR3 has 16 residues. V lost 4 bases to trimming and J lost 0 bases; unmatched junction nucleotides: 5. CDR1 and CDR2 from the germline V gene are SGHRS and YFSETQ. CDR3 loop: CASSPLAGSSYNEQFF. Here the CDR3 DNA reads TGCGCCAGCAGCCCCCTAGCGGGAAGCTCCTACAATGAGCAGTTCTTC. Variable domain in full (rest from reference TRBV5-1 and TRBJ2-1): KAGVTQTPRYLIKTRGQQVTLSCSPISGHRSVSWYQQTPGQGLQFLFEYFSETQRNKGNFPGRFSGRQFSNSRSEMNVSTLELGDSALYLCASSPLAGSSYNEQFFGPGTRLTVL.

The chain links TRBV14 to TRBJ2-1; D not certain. The V gene's germline CDR1 is SGHDN and CDR2 FVKESK. This CDR3 comprises 14 residues. The V gene lost 4 bases and the J gene lost 0 bases, with 7 bases spanning the gap. The CDR3, as DNA: TGTGCCAGCAGCCTCCCGAGCTCCTACAATGAGCAGTTCTTC. Its translation is CASSLPSSYNEQFF. The full variable domain, with the rest looked up from reference TRBV14 and TRBJ2-1, is EAGVTQFPSHSVIEKGQTVTLRCDPISGHDNLYWYRRVMGKEIKFLLHFVKESKQDESGMPNNRFLAERTGGTYSTLKVQPAELEDSGVYFCASSLPSSYNEQFFGPGTRLTVL.

This sequence joins TRBV6-5 and TRBJ2-3; 7 bases are a match to TRBD2. The CDR3 loop spans 16 amino acids. Germline CDR1 and CDR2: MNHEY and SVGAGI. V shed 0 bases, J shed 4 bases, and the junction held 7 bases outside the gene matches. The CDR3 DNA reads TGTGCCAGCAGTTACTCCTGGGCGGGAGAGGCAGATACGCAGTATTTT. Amino acid sequence: CASSYSWAGEADTQYF.

The CDR3 region has the DNA TGCGCCAGCAGCGTGTACCTGGCGGAGACCACAGATACGCAGTATTTT. It encodes CASSVYLAETTDTQYF. The rearrangement uses TRBV5-1 and TRBJ2-3; D not resolved. V lost 4 bases to trimming and J lost 2 bases, with 17 bases between them. There are 16 residues in the CDR3. From germline, CDR1 is SGHRS and CDR2 YFSETQ. Based on the CDR3 plus reference TRBV5-1 and TRBJ2-3, the full variable domain is KAGVTQTPRYLIKTRGQQVTLSCSPISGHRSVSWYQQTPGQGLQFLFEYFSETQRNKGNFPGRFSGRQFSNSRSEMNVSTLELGDSALYLCASSVYLAETTDTQYFGPGTRLTVL.

The chain links TRBV7-9 to TRBJ2-5, with TRBD1 as a possible D gene (5 bases). This CDR3 has 16 amino acids. Germline CDR1 reads SEHNR; CDR2 reads FQNEAQ (reference sequence). Deletions cut 1 base from V and 5 bases from J, with 17 bases between. CDR3 DNA sequence: TGTGCCAGCAGCTTAGGCCTTACAGGCTCTAGGGAGACCCAGTACTTC. Its protein product is CASSLGLTGSRETQYF.

This chain uses TRBV4-1 with TRBJ2-5, with D possibly being TRBD1 (6 bases). The V gene's germline CDR1 is MGHRA and CDR2 YSYEKL. Trimming stripped 7 bases from V and 5 bases from J, with 23 bases between. This CDR3 contains 16 residues. The CDR3 sequence is CASISQGQGSMETQYF. CDR3 coding DNA: TGCGCCAGCATCTCTCAGGGGCAGGGAAGCATGGAGACCCAGTACTTC.

The chain employs TRBV15 and TRBJ2-1; TRBD2 aligns across 12 bases. The germline V gene encodes CDR1 LNHNV and CDR2 YYDKDF (reference sequence). V shed 0 bases and J 7 bases; nucleotides not matched to a gene: 4. This CDR3 spans 16 amino acids. The CDR3 DNA follows: TGTGCCACCAGCAGAGATCGAGGGACTAGCGGGAATGAGCAGTTCTTC. Its protein is CATSRDRGTSGNEQFF.

The V call is TRBV30, the J call TRBJ1-1; TRBD1 matches 7 bases. J lost 5 bases, V lost 5 bases, and 8 bases had no gene match. This CDR3 spans 13 amino acids. From germline, CDR1 is GTSNPN and CDR2 SVGIG (reference sequence). This CDR3 is CAWALGGLTEAFF. In DNA, the CDR3 is TGTGCCTGGGCGTTAGGGGGCTTAACTGAAGCTTTCTTT.